This T cell receptor beta chain is drawn from a study of blood T cell repertoires in COVID-19. On the study more broadly: Donors in the United States, Italy and Spain gave samples during acute or convalescent COVID-19.

V gave up 3 bases and J gave up 8 bases, with 13 bases separating them. CDR1 is LGHDT, CDR2 YNNKEL, per germline (reference sequence). This CDR3 region has 13 residues. In the original processing: From reference gene primer amplification, estimates of nucleated cell counts were derived. TCRdb keeps only in-frame clones here, not all; method: immunoSEQ multiplex PCR. Clone size and the V and J calls come from that table; the DNA yielded D and trimming. The sample includes about 47,000 clones, roughly 84% of them seen just once. The source of this sequence is a man aged 50 to 60 with acute or convalescent COVID-19. Sequencing was carried out using peripheral blood. The V call is TRBV3-1 (or the pseudogene TRBV3-2), the J call TRBJ1-2; a possible D gene is TRBD1 (5 bases). Here the CDR3 reads CASSQGQARGYTF. CDR3 nucleotides: TGTGCCAGCAGCCAGGGGCAGGCTAGGGGCTACACCTTC.